This passage covers 11 T cell receptor beta chains from one sample sequenced in a study of blood T cell repertoires in COVID-19 (dated by TCRdb to about 2020). The library relied on the immunoSEQ multiplex PCR assay. TCRdb took over this immuneACCESS table, retaining in-frame rearrangements with V and J assigned. Such tables are incomplete; in checked studies, under half of the missing clones stem from an unresolved V gene, and the remainder is unexplained. The sample table holds roughly 380,000 clones, of which roughly 90% were seen once. Approximately 1% of the sample is taken by the ten largest. Source material: PBMCs or T cells enriched from blood (not recorded which). These receptors came from a woman in her twenties or thirties who had been exposed to COVID-19.

The V call is TRBV5-1, the J call TRBJ2-3, with 8 positions matching TRBD2. CDR1 and CDR2 from the germline V gene are SGHRS and YFSETQ. This CDR3 is built from 15 residues. The V segment lost 0 bases and the J segment 2 bases; nucleotides outside the gene matches: 2. The CDR3 nucleotides are TGCGCCAGCAGCTTGGCCGGGAGGGCCACAGATACGCAGTATTTT. The encoded protein is CASSLAGRATDTQYF.

The sample holds a few counts of this clone. The rearrangement joins TRBV7-9 to TRBJ2-7, with 8 positions matching TRBD1. The V gene end was trimmed by 0 bases and the J gene end by 2 bases; junction bases not matched to a gene: 3. The CDR3 contains 15 residues. Germline values: CDR1 SEHNR, CDR2 FQNEAQ (reference sequence). CDR3 region: CASSLARTGPYEQYF. The CDR3 DNA reads as TGTGCCAGCAGCTTAGCGAGGACAGGGCCCTACGAGCAGTACTTC.

This clone was found once. J is TRBJ2-7 and V is TRBV27; 8 positions agree with TRBD1. Trimming removed 3 bases from V and 0 bases from J; junction bases left unmatched: 4. The CDR3 has 15 amino acids. Germline CDR1 reads MNHEY; CDR2 reads SMNVEV (reference sequence). The CDR3 here is CASSFSGQGSYEQYF. The CDR3 DNA reads TGTGCCAGCAGTTTTTCTGGACAGGGCTCCTACGAGCAGTACTTC.

The chain carries TRBV11-3 and TRBJ2-1; 7 nucleotides match TRBD1. Germline trimming cut 5 bases from V and 2 bases from J; bases unmatched to any gene: 3. The V gene's germline CDR1 is SGHNT and CDR2 YENEEA. The CDR3 length is 14 residues. CDR3 nucleotides: TGTGCCAGCAGCCAGGACAGGACCTACAATGAGCAGTTCTTC. Its translation is CASSQDRTYNEQFF.

The chain couples TRBV19 to TRBJ2-1, with 8 nucleotides matching TRBD2. This CDR3 is 14 amino acids long. The ends lost 7 bases at V and 5 bases at J; junction bases unmatched: 7. Germline assignment: CDR1 LNHDA and CDR2 SQIVND (reference sequence). In nucleotides, the CDR3 is TGTGCCAGTACCGTGGGACTAGTTGACAATGAGCAGTTCTTC. Encoded protein: CASTVGLVDNEQFF.

The chain couples TRBV29-1 to TRBJ2-2; TRBD2 is a possible D gene (6 bases). CDR3 size: 13 residues. The germline V and J ends were trimmed by 7 bases and 0 bases, with 9 bases remaining between them. CDR1 and CDR2 (germline): SQVTM, ANQGSEA. The CDR3 loop is CSARGTNTGELFF. In DNA, the CDR3 is TGCAGCGCACGCGGGACGAACACCGGGGAGCTGTTTTTT.

This clone came up a few times. The CDR3 nucleotides are TGTGCCAGCAGCTTAGAGCACGGGGGTGGCTACACCTTC. Translating it yields CASSLEHGGGYTF. The chain links TRBV7-3 to TRBJ1-2, with D tentatively TRBD1 (5 bases). Deletions cut 2 bases from V and 7 bases from J, with 11 bases between. CDR1 is SGHTA and CDR2 is FQGTGA in the germline V gene. This CDR3 comprises 13 residues.

This clone is a singleton in its sample. The chain uses TRBV6-5 and TRBJ1-1; weak D call: TRBD1 (5 bases). This CDR3 is built from 14 residues. Germline CDR1 and CDR2: MNHEY and SVGAGI. Trimming took 2 bases from V and 6 from J, leaving 13 bases between them. CDR3: CASSYDDSRPEAFF. The CDR3 coding sequence is TGTGCCAGCAGTTACGACGACAGTCGCCCTGAAGCTTTCTTT.

This clone was counted once. The V gene is TRBV9, the J gene TRBJ2-3; D gene uncertain. V gave up 0 bases and J gave up 3 bases, with 11 bases separating them. This CDR3 comprises 15 residues. Germline CDR1 SGDLS, CDR2 YYNGEE. In nucleotides, the CDR3 is TGTGCCAGCAGCGTAGACTCAACGGGTACAGATACGCAGTATTTT. This encodes CASSVDSTGTDTQYF.

This clone was recorded a few times. This chain connects TRBV11-3 to TRBJ2-2, with 9 bases fitting TRBD2. Per germline, CDR1 SGHNT and CDR2 YENEEA. This CDR3 contains 19 residues. V trimming: 3 bases; J trimming: 5 bases; junction bases outside the gene matches: 16. The chain's CDR3 is CASSFLTSGRSPGTGELFF. The CDR3 coding sequence is TGTGCCAGCAGCTTCTTAACGAGCGGGAGGTCCCCAGGGACCGGGGAGCTGTTTTTT.

V and J are TRBV30 and TRBJ1-5; D is possibly TRBD1 (6 bases). V lost 2 bases to trimming and J lost 7 bases, with 12 bases between them. Per germline, CDR1 GTSNPN and CDR2 SVGIG (reference sequence). CDR3 length equals 13 residues. The CDR3 is CAWSRGGGQPQHF. CDR3 sequence (DNA): TGTGCCTGGAGTCGAGGGGGGGGACAGCCCCAGCATTTT.